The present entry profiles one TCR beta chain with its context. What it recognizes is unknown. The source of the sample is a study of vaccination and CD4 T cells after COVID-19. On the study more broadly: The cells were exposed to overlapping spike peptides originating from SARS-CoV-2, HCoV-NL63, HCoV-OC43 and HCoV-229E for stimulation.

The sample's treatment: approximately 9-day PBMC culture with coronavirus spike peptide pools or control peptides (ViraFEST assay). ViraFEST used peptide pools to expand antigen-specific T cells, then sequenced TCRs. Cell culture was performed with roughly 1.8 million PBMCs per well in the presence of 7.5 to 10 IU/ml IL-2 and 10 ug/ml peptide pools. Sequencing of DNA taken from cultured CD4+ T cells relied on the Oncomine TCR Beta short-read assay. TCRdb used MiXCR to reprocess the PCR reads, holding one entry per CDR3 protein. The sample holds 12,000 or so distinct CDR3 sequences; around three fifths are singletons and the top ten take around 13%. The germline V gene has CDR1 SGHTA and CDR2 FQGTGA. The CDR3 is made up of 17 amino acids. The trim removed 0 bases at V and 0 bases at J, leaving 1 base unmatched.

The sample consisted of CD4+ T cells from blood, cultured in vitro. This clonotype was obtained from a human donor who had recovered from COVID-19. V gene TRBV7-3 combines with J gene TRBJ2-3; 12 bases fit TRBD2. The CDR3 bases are TGTGCCAGCAGCTTAACGGGGACTAGCGGGAGCACAGATACGCAGTATTTT. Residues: CASSLTGTSGSTDTQYF.